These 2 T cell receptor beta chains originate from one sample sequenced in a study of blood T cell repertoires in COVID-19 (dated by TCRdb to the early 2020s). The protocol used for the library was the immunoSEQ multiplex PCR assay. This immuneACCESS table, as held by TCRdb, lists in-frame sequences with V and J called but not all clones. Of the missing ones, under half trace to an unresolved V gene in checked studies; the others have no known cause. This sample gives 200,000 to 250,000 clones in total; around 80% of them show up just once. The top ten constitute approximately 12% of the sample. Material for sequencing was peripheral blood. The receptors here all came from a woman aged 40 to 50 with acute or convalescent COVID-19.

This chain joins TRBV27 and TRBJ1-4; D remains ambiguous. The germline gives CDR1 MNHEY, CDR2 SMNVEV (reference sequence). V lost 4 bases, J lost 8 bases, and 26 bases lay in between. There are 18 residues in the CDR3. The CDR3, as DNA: TGTGCCAGCAGTTCCTCCTACTCGCCGGGTCTATCGGAAGAAAAACTGTTTTTT. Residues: CASSSSYSPGLSEEKLFF.

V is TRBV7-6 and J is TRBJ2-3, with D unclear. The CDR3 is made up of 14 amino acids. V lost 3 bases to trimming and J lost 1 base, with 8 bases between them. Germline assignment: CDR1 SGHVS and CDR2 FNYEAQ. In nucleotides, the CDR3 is TGTGCCAGCAGCTTCGAGAGAGGCACAGATACGCAGTATTTT. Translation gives CASSFERGTDTQYF. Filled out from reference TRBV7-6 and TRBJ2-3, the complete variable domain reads GAGVSQSPRYKVTKRGQDVALRCDPISGHVSLYWYRQALGQGPEFLTYFNYEAQQDKSGLPNDRFSAERPEGSISTLTIQRTEQRDSAMYRCASSFERGTDTQYFGPGTRLTVL.